These T cell receptor beta chains were read from a single sample in a study of PD-L1 blockade in urothelial cancer. Sequenced by immunoSEQ multiplex PCR; TCRdb stores in-frame clones only, minus some. The top ten hold approximately 2.4% of the sample, which has about 41,000 clones, around 84% seen once. Material: PBMCs, obtained around atezolizumab (anti-PD-L1) treatment. Every receptor here comes from a man aged 70-80 years with urothelial cancer. Both conserved end residues are part of each CDR3. Fields, in order: V gene, J gene, CDR3 protein.

v_call: TRBV19
j_call: TRBJ2-7
cdr3_aa: CASSISVRSYEQYF

v_call: TRBV25-1
j_call: TRBJ2-7
cdr3_aa: CASSELTKTYEQYF

v_call: TRBV5-1
j_call: TRBJ2-1
cdr3_aa: CASSLGGGAGNEQFF

v_call: TRBV5-8
j_call: TRBJ2-5
cdr3_aa: CASSLAVAVETQYF

v_call: TRBV30
j_call: TRBJ2-3
cdr3_aa: CAWSLAGLLTDTQYF

v_call: TRBV7-7
j_call: TRBJ2-1
cdr3_aa: CASTPPGEAGGMYNEQFF

v_call: TRBV30
j_call: TRBJ2-5
cdr3_aa: CAWSAASGQETQYF

v_call: TRBV6-6
j_call: TRBJ1-2
cdr3_aa: CASSLQGDGGYTF

v_call: TRBV12-5
j_call: TRBJ2-2
cdr3_aa: CASRGTGELFF

v_call: TRBV20-1
j_call: TRBJ2-7
cdr3_aa: CSAQRGGEQYF

v_call: TRBV6-1
j_call: TRBJ1-1
cdr3_aa: CASRGTANTEAFF

v_call: TRBV28
j_call: TRBJ2-2
cdr3_aa: CASSFYLDRSNTGELFF

v_call: TRBV9
j_call: TRBJ2-3
cdr3_aa: CASSPLGLGGTDTQYF

v_call: TRBV5-6
j_call: TRBJ2-3
cdr3_aa: CASSLSLAGGVITDTQYF

v_call: TRBV18
j_call: TRBJ1-5
cdr3_aa: CASSSGQPAPQHF

v_call: TRBV5-5
j_call: TRBJ2-5
cdr3_aa: CATTGHLGWETQYF

v_call: TRBV2
j_call: TRBJ1-5
cdr3_aa: CASSAGHPGPQHF

v_call: TRBV18
j_call: TRBJ2-2
cdr3_aa: CASSRDSPGELFF

v_call: TRBV19
j_call: TRBJ1-2
cdr3_aa: CASSIDPYYGYTF

v_call: TRBV28
j_call: TRBJ1-2
cdr3_aa: CASSLGQNYGYTF

v_call: TRBV12-5
j_call: TRBJ1-1
cdr3_aa: CASGLGRGANTEAFF

v_call: TRBV19
j_call: TRBJ1-2
cdr3_aa: CASSIGGIYGYTF

v_call: TRBV14
j_call: TRBJ1-1
cdr3_aa: CASSQVYSGVGVNTEAFF

v_call: TRBV6-1
j_call: TRBJ1-4
cdr3_aa: CASSDRDRHEKLFF

v_call: TRBV11-1
j_call: TRBJ2-7
cdr3_aa: CASSSTGTGVAYEQYF

v_call: TRBV2
j_call: TRBJ2-1
cdr3_aa: CASTGDRDDEQFF

v_call: TRBV9
j_call: TRBJ2-4
cdr3_aa: CASSAGLAGWNIQYF

v_call: TRBV25-1
j_call: TRBJ1-3
cdr3_aa: CASSGGGDTIYF

v_call: TRBV14
j_call: TRBJ2-1
cdr3_aa: CASSQETPGGVMNYNEQFF

v_call: TRBV7-2
j_call: TRBJ2-7
cdr3_aa: CASSSGTSGAYEQYF

v_call: TRBV18
j_call: TRBJ2-2
cdr3_aa: CASSPKSGNTGELFF

v_call: TRBV6-4
j_call: TRBJ2-1
cdr3_aa: CASSQGLDGEQFF

v_call: TRBV19
j_call: TRBJ1-2
cdr3_aa: CASSPESQGHGYTF

v_call: TRBV11-1
j_call: TRBJ2-7
cdr3_aa: CASSSRQGLTYEQYF

v_call: TRBV29-1
j_call: TRBJ2-1
cdr3_aa: CSVEDDRVIGNEQFF

v_call: TRBV5-1
j_call: TRBJ2-7
cdr3_aa: CASSLRRTDSYEQYF

v_call: TRBV7-9
j_call: TRBJ1-2
cdr3_aa: CASSLLTGYTF

v_call: TRBV5-1
j_call: TRBJ2-5
cdr3_aa: CASSPGLAGETQYF

v_call: TRBV7-6
j_call: TRBJ2-5
cdr3_aa: CASSLVAAPQETQYF

v_call: TRBV5-1
j_call: TRBJ2-7
cdr3_aa: CASSLQGTYEQYF

v_call: TRBV19
j_call: TRBJ1-1
cdr3_aa: CASSRVTEAFF

v_call: TRBV29-1
j_call: TRBJ1-5
cdr3_aa: CSVGSSNQPQHF

v_call: TRBV11-2
j_call: TRBJ1-1
cdr3_aa: CASSMTGNTEAFF

v_call: TRBV30
j_call: TRBJ1-5
cdr3_aa: CAWSSSGGGSVYSNQPQHF

v_call: TRBV5-1
j_call: TRBJ1-1
cdr3_aa: CASSLAGGGLDTEAFF

v_call: TRBV7-9
j_call: TRBJ2-7
cdr3_aa: CASSSPGGPTYEQYF

v_call: TRBV5-6
j_call: TRBJ2-7
cdr3_aa: CASSPLGGAVFNEQYF

v_call: TRBV10-2
j_call: TRBJ2-3
cdr3_aa: CASSERGIGGSTDTQYF